This T cell receptor beta chain was retrieved from a study of control samples from healthy donors and cancer patients. Trimming left V 6 bases short and J 1 base short, with 11 bases between. The CDR3 is 13 residues long. From germline, CDR1 is GTSNPN and CDR2 SVGIG (reference sequence). Sequencing used immunoSEQ multiplex PCR; TCRdb keeps in-frame clones, though not all of them. The sample contains 150,000 to 200,000 clones, 85% to 95% of which appear only once. Material: blood. This TCR came from a man younger than 45 in good health. The genes are TRBV30 and TRBJ2-3, with a tentative D call TRBD2 (6 bases). The CDR3 DNA sequence: TGTGCCTGCACTAGCCGCGGCACAGATACGCAGTATTTT. As protein: CACTSRGTDTQYF.